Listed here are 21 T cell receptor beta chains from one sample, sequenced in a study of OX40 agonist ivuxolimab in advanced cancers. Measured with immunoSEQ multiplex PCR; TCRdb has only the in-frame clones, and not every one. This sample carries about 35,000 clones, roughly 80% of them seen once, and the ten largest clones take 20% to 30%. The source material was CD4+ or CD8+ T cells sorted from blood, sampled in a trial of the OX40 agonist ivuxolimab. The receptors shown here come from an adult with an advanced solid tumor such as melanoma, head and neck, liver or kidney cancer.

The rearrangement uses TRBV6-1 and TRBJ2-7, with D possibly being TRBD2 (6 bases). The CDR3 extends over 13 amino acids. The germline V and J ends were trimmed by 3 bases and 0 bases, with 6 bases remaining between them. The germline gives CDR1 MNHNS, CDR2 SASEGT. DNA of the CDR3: TGTGCCAGCAGTGAGGGGGGCTCCTACGAGCAGTACTTC. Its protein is CASSEGGSYEQYF.

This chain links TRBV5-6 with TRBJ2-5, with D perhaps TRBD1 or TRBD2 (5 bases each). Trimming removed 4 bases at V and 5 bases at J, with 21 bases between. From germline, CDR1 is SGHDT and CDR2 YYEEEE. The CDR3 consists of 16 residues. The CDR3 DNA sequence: TGTGCCAGCAGCGAAACCGGGACGGACCCCCGCGAGACCCAGTACTTC. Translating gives CASSETGTDPRETQYF.

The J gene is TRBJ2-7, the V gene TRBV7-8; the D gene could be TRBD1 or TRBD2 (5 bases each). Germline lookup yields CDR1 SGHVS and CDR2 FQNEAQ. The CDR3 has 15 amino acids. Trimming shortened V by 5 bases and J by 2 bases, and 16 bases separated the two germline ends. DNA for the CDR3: TGTGCCAGCAGCCTCTTTGCGGTGGGGGCCTACGAGCAGTACTTC. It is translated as CASSLFAVGAYEQYF.

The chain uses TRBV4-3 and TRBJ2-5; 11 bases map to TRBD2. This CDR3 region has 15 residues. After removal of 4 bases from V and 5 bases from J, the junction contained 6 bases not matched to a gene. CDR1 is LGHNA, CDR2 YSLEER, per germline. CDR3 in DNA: TGCGCCAGCAGCCTAGGTAGCGGGGGGGTGGAGACCCAGTACTTC. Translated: CASSLGSGGVETQYF.

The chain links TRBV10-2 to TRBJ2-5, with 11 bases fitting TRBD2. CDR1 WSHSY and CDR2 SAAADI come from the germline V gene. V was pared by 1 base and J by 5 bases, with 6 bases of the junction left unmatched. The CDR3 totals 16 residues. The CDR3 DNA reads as TGCGCCAGCAGTGAGTTAGCGGGAGGGCCTTTTGAGACCCAGTACTTC. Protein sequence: CASSELAGGPFETQYF.

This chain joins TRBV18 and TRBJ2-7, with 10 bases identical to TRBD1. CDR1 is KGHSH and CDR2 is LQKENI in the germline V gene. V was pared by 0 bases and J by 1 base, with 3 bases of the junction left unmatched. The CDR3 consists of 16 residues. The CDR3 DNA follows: TGTGCCAGCTCACCACCCCAGGGACAGGGGTCCTACGAGCAGTACTTC. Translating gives CASSPPQGQGSYEQYF.

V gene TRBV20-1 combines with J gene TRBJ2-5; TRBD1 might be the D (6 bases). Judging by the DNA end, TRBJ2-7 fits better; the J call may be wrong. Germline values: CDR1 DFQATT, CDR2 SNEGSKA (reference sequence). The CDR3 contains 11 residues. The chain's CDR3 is CSAPQGIEQYF. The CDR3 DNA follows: TGCAGTGCTCCCCAGGGGATCGAGCAGTACTTC.

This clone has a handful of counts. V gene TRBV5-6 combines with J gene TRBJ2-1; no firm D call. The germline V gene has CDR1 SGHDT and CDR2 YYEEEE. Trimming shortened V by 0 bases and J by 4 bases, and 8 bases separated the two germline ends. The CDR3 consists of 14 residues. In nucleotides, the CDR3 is TGTGCCAGCAGCTTGGCGGCGGATTACAATGAGCAGTTCTTC. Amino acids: CASSLAADYNEQFF.

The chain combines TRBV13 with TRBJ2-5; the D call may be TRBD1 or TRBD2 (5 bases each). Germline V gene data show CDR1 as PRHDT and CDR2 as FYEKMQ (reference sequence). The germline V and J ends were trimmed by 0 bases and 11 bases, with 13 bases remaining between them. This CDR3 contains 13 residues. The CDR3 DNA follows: TGTGCCAGCAGCTTAGGACAAATGGGGGAGCAGTACTTC. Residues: CASSLGQMGEQYF.

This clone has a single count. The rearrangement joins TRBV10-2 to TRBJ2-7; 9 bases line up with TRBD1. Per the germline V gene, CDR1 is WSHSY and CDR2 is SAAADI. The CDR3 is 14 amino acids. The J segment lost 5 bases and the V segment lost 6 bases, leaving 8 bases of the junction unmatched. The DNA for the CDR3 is TGCGCCAGCAGGGCCGGGACAGGGTTGGACGAGCAGTACTTC. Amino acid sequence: CASRAGTGLDEQYF.

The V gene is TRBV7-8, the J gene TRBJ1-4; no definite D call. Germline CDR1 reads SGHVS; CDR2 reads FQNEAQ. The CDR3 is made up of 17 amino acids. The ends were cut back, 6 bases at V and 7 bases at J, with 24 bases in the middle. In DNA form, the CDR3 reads TGTGCCAGCAGGGACCCCGGGTCTTTCCTCCTCGGTGAAAAACTGTTTTTT. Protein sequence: CASRDPGSFLLGEKLFF. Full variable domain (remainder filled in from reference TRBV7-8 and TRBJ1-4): GAGVSQSPRYKVAKRGQDVALRCDPISGHVSLFWYQQALGQGPEFLTYFQNEAQLDKSGLPSDRFFAERPEGSVSTLKIQRTQQEDSAVYLCASRDPGSFLLGEKLFFGSGTQLSVL.

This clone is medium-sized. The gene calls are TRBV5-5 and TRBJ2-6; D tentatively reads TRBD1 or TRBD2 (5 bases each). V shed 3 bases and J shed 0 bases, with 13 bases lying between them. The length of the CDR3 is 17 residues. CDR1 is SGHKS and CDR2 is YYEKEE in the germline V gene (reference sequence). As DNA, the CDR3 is TGTGCCAGCAGCTCCGGGACGGAAAGCTCTGGGGCCAACGTCCTGACTTTC. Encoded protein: CASSSGTESSGANVLTF.

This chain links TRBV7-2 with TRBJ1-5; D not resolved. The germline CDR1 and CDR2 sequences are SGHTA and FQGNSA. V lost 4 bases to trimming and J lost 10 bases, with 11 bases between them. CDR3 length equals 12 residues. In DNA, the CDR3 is TGTGCCAGCAGCTCCCCGTCCCAACCCCAGCATTTT. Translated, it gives CASSSPSQPQHF.

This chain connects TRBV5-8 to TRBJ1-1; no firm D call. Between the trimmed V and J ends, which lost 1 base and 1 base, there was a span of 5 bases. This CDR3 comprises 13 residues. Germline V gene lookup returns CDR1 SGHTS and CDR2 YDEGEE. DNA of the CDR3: TGTGCCAGCAGCTTGAGTAAGAACACTGAAGCTTTCTTT. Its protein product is CASSLSKNTEAFF.

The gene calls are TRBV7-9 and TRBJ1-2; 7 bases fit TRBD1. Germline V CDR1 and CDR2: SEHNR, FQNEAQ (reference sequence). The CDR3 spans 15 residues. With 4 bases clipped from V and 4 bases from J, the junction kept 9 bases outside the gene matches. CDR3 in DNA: TGTGCCAGCAGCTCTACAGGGGATTTGGCCTATGGCTACACCTTC. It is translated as CASSSTGDLAYGYTF.

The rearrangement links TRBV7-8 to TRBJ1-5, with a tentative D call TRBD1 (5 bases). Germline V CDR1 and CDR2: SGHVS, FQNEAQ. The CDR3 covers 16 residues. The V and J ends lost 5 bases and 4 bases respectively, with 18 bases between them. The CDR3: CASSPAGLLANQPQHF. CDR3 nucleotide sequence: TGTGCCAGCAGCCCAGCGGGACTCCTGGCAAATCAGCCCCAGCATTTT.

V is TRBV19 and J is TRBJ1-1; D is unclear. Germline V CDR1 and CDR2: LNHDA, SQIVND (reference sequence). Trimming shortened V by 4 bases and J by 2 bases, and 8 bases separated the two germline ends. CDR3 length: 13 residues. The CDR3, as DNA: TGTGCCAGTAGTAGTGACGGTAACACTGAAGCTTTCTTT. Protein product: CASSSDGNTEAFF.

The CDR3 sequence is CASSSDSSVGETQYF. As DNA, the CDR3 is TGTGCCAGCAGTTCAGATAGTAGCGTTGGAGAGACCCAGTACTTC. V and J are TRBV28 and TRBJ2-5, with D perhaps TRBD2 (5 bases). Trimming took 4 bases from V and 4 from J, leaving 16 bases between them. This CDR3 has 15 amino acids. The germline gives CDR1 MDHEN, CDR2 SYDVKM.

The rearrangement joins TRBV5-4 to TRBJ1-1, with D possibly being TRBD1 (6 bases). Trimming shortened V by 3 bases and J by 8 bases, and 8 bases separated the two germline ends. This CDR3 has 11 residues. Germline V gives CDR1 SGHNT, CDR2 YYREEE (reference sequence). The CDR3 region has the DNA TGTGCCAGCAGCTATGGACAGGAAGCTTTCTTT. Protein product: CASSYGQEAFF.

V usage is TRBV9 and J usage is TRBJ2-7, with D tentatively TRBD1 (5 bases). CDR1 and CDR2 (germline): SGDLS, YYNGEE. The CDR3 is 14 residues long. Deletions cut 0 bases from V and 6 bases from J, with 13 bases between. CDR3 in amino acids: CASSVEGPSAEQYF. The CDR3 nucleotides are TGTGCCAGCAGCGTAGAGGGGCCCTCCGCCGAGCAGTACTTC.

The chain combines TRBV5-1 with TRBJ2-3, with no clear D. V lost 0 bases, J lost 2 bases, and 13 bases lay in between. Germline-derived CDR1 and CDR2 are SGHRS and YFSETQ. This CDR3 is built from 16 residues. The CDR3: CASSLGERAYTDTQYF. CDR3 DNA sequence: TGCGCCAGCAGCTTGGGAGAGCGCGCCTACACAGATACGCAGTATTTT.